Listed below are T cell receptor beta chains from one sample, sequenced in a study of CD8 T cells in ankylosing spondylitis. A single record per CDR3 protein comes from TCRdb applying MiXCR to the 5' RACE reads. This table has about 160,000 distinct CDR3 sequences, approximately 16% appearing once. The sample comprised blood, either unsorted or a sorted T cell fraction (not recorded which). These receptors were collected from a male donor with ankylosing spondylitis or in good health (not recorded which). Both conserved end residues are trimmed from each CDR3. D genes are given only for firm matches. Clone size is not always given. Where it is, it says once, few, many or a class for expanded clones.

v_call: TRBV11-2; j_call: NA; d_call: NA; clone_size: NA; cdr3_aa: ASSLDVREADTQH
v_call: TRBV29-1; j_call: TRBJ2-3; d_call: TRBD2; clone_size: NA; cdr3_aa: SVGSPLAGDTDTQY
v_call: TRBV27; j_call: TRBJ2-2; d_call: NA; clone_size: NA; cdr3_aa: ASSFYDTGELF
v_call: TRBV5-6; j_call: TRBJ1-1; d_call: NA; clone_size: NA; cdr3_aa: ASSPELGQMNTEAF
v_call: TRBV7-9; j_call: TRBJ2-3; d_call: NA; clone_size: NA; cdr3_aa: ASRSSVDTRY
v_call: TRBV12-3/TRBV12-4; j_call: TRBJ1-5; d_call: NA; clone_size: many; cdr3_aa: ASSRESNQPQH
v_call: TRBV29-1; j_call: TRBJ2-3; d_call: NA; clone_size: few; cdr3_aa: SVDRGFPADTQY
v_call: TRBV28; j_call: TRBJ2-3; d_call: NA; clone_size: many; cdr3_aa: ASSPNYGEADTQY
v_call: TRBV20-1; j_call: TRBJ2-2; d_call: TRBD2; clone_size: NA; cdr3_aa: SAAAGRGWNTGELF
v_call: TRBV12-3/TRBV12-4; j_call: TRBJ1-2; d_call: NA; clone_size: many; cdr3_aa: ASSTQGSVGGYT
v_call: TRBV12-3/TRBV12-4; j_call: TRBJ1-5; d_call: TRBD1; clone_size: many; cdr3_aa: ASSFRQGQGQPQH
v_call: TRBV24-1; j_call: TRBJ2-1; d_call: TRBD2; clone_size: few; cdr3_aa: ATSDITSGGVNEQF
v_call: TRBV10-3; j_call: TRBJ1-1; d_call: NA; clone_size: NA; cdr3_aa: AISSVGGNTEAF
v_call: TRBV9; j_call: TRBJ2-5; d_call: NA; clone_size: many; cdr3_aa: ASRDPKDTETQY
v_call: TRBV5-1; j_call: TRBJ2-5; d_call: NA; clone_size: few; cdr3_aa: ASSTGRTQETQY
v_call: TRBV28; j_call: TRBJ2-1; d_call: NA; clone_size: NA; cdr3_aa: ASTIFQNEQF
v_call: TRBV7-9; j_call: TRBJ1-2; d_call: NA; clone_size: few; cdr3_aa: ASSLARDPSYT
v_call: TRBV5-1; j_call: TRBJ2-3; d_call: NA; clone_size: many; cdr3_aa: ASSLGQAVGTQY
v_call: TRBV6-6; j_call: TRBJ2-5; d_call: NA; clone_size: NA; cdr3_aa: ASSSSGVGSETQY
v_call: TRBV5-6; j_call: TRBJ2-7; d_call: TRBD1; clone_size: many; cdr3_aa: ASSIGTGRGTYEQY
v_call: TRBV29-1; j_call: TRBJ1-4; d_call: NA; clone_size: NA; cdr3_aa: SGYQRGYEKLF
v_call: TRBV7-8; j_call: TRBJ1-4; d_call: NA; clone_size: NA; cdr3_aa: ASTQSAKLF
v_call: TRBV5-1; j_call: TRBJ1-1; d_call: NA; clone_size: NA; cdr3_aa: ASSKQGTLNTEAF
v_call: TRBV4-1; j_call: TRBJ2-1; d_call: TRBD2; clone_size: NA; cdr3_aa: ASSPLAGEDYNEQF
v_call: TRBV20-1; j_call: TRBJ2-7; d_call: TRBD2; clone_size: NA; cdr3_aa: SARDLGSGRTYEQY
v_call: TRBV6-5; j_call: TRBJ2-7; d_call: NA; clone_size: many; cdr3_aa: ASSYEMQAPYEQY
v_call: TRBV7-2; j_call: TRBJ1-5; d_call: TRBD1; clone_size: NA; cdr3_aa: ASSFRAGGSNQPQH
v_call: TRBV5-1; j_call: TRBJ1-1; d_call: NA; clone_size: many; cdr3_aa: ASSLDVIGRNTEAF
v_call: TRBV7-9; j_call: TRBJ2-7; d_call: TRBD2; clone_size: NA; cdr3_aa: ASSSAGETAYEQY
v_call: TRBV20-1; j_call: TRBJ1-2; d_call: NA; clone_size: many; cdr3_aa: SARDPVGRYGYT